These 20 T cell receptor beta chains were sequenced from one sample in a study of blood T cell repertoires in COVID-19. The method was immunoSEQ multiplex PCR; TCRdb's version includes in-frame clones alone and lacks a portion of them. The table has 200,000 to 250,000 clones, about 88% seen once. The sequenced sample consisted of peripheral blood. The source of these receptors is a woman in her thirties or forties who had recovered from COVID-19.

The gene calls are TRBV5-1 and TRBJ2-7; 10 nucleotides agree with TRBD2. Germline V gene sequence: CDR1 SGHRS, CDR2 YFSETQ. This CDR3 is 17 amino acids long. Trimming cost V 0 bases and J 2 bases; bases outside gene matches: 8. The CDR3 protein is CASSLDLGSGGAYEQYF. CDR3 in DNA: TGCGCCAGCAGCTTGGACCTCGGGAGCGGGGGGGCCTACGAGCAGTACTTC.

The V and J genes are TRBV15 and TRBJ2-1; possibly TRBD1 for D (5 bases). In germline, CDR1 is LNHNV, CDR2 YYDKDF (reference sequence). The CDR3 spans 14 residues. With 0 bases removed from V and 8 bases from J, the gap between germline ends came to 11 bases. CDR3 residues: CATSRDRARDEQFF. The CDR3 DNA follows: TGTGCCACCAGCAGAGATAGGGCCAGGGATGAGCAGTTCTTC.

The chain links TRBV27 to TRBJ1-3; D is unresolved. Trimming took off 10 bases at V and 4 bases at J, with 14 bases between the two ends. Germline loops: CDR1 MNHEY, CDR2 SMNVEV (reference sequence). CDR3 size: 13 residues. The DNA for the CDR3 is TGTGCCAACTCCCGCGAGGAGGGAAACACCATATATTTT. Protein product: CANSREEGNTIYF.

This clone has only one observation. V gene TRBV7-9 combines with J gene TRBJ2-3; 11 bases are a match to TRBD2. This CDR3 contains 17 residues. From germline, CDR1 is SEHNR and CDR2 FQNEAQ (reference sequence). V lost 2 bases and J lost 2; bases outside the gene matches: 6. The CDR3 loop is CASSLSLAGGSTDTQYF. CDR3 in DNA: TGTGCCAGCAGCTTATCCCTAGCGGGGGGATCCACAGATACGCAGTATTTT.

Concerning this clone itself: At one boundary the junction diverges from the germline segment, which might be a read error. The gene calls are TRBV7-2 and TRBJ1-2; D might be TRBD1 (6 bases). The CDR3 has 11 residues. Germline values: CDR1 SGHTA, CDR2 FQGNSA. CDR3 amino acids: CASSLPGAPAF. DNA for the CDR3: TGTGCCAGCAGCCTACCAGGGGCCCCCGCCTTC.

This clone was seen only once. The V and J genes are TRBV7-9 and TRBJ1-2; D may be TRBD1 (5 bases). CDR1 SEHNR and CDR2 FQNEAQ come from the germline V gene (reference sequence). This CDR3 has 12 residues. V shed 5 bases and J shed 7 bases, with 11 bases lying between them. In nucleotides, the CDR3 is TGTGCCAGCAGCCTTGGGGCAGGTGGCTACACCTTC. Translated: CASSLGAGGYTF.

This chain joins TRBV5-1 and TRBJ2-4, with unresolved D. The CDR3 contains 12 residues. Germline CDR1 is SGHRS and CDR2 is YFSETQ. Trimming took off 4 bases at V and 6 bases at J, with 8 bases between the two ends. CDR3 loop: CASSQTTNIQYF. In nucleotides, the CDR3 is TGCGCCAGCAGCCAGACAACAAACATTCAGTACTTC. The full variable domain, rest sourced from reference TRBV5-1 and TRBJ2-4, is KAGVTQTPRYLIKTRGQQVTLSCSPISGHRSVSWYQQTPGQGLQFLFEYFSETQRNKGNFPGRFSGRQFSNSRSEMNVSTLELGDSALYLCASSQTTNIQYFGAGTRLSVL.

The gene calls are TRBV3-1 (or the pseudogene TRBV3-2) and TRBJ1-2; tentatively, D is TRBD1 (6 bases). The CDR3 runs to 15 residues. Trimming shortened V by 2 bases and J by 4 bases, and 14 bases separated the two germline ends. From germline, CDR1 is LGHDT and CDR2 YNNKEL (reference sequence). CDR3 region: CASSQTRGRGYGYTF. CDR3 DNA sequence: TGTGCCAGCAGCCAAACCAGGGGTAGAGGCTATGGCTACACCTTC.

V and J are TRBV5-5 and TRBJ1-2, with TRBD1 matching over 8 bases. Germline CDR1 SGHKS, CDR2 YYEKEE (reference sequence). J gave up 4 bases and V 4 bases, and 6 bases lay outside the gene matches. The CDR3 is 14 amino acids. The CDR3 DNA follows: TGTGCCAGCAGCAAGGGACAGGACCTCTATGGCTACACCTTC. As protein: CASSKGQDLYGYTF.

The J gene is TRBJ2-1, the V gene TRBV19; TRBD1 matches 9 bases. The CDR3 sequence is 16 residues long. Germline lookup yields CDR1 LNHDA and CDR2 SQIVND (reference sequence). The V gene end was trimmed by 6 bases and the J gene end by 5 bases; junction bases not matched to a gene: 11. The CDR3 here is CASSTYGTGRDNEQFF. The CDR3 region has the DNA TGTGCCAGTAGCACTTACGGGACAGGGAGGGACAATGAGCAGTTCTTC.

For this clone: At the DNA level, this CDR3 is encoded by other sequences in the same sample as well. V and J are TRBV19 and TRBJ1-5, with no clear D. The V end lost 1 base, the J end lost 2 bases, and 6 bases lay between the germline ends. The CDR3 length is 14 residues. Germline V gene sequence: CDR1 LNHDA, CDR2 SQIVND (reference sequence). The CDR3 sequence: CASSIVGGNQPQHF. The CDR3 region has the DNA TGTGCCAGTAGTATAGTGGGAGGCAATCAGCCCCAGCATTTT.

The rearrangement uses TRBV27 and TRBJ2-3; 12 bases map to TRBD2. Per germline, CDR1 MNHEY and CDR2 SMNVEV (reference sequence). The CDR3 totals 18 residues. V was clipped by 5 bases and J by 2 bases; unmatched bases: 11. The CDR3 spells CASSRHPSSGGATDTQYF. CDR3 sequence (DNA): TGTGCCAGCAGTCGCCACCCGTCTAGCGGGGGGGCCACAGATACGCAGTATTTT.

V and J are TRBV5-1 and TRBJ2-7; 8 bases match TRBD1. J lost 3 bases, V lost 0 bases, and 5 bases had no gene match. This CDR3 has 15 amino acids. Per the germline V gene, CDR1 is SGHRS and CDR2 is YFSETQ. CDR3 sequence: CASSLGTGSGYEQYF. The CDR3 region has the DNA TGCGCCAGCAGCTTGGGGACAGGGAGTGGCTACGAGCAGTACTTC.

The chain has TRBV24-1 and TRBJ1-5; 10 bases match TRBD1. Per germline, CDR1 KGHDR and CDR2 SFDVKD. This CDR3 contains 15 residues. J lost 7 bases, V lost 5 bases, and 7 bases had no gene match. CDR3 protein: CATSAGTGAQQPQHF. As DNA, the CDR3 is TGTGCCACCAGTGCAGGGACAGGGGCTCAACAGCCCCAGCATTTT.

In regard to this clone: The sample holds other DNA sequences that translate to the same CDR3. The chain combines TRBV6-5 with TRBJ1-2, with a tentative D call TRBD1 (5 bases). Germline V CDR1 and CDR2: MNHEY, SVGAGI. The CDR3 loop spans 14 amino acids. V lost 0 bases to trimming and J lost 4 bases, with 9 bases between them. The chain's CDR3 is CASSYSGGIYGYTF. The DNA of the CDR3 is TGTGCCAGCAGTTACTCCGGGGGGATCTATGGCTACACCTTC.

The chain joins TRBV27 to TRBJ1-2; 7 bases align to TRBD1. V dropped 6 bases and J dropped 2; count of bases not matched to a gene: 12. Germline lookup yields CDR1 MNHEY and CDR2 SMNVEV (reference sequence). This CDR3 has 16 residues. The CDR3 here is CASRPLPPTGNYGYTF. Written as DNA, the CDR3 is TGTGCCAGCAGACCCCTACCCCCGACAGGGAACTATGGCTACACCTTC.

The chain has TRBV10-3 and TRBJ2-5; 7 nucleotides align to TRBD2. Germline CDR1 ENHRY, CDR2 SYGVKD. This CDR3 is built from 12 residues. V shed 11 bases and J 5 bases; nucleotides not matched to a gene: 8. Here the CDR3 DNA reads TGTGCCGCCGGGGGAGGGCGGGAGACCCAGTACTTC. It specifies CAAGGGRETQYF.

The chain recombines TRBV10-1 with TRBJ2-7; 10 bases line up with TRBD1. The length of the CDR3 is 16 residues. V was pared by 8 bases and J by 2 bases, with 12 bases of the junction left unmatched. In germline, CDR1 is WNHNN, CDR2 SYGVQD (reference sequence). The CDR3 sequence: CASPGQGKRETYEQYF. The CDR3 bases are TGCGCCAGCCCGGGACAGGGGAAGAGGGAGACCTACGAGCAGTACTTC.

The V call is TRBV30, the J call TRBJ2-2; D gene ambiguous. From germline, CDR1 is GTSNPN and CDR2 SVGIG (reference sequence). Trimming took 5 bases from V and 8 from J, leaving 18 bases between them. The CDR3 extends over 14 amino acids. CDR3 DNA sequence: TGTGCCTGGGAAACGCCCCGTTCCAGGGGGGAGCTGTTTTTT. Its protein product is CAWETPRSRGELFF.

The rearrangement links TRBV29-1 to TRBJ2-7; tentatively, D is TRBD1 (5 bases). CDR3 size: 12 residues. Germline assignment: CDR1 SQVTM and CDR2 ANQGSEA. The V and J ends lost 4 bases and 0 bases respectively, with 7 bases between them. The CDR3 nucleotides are TGCAGCGTTGGACAGCCCTCCTACGAGCAGTACTTC. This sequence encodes CSVGQPSYEQYF.